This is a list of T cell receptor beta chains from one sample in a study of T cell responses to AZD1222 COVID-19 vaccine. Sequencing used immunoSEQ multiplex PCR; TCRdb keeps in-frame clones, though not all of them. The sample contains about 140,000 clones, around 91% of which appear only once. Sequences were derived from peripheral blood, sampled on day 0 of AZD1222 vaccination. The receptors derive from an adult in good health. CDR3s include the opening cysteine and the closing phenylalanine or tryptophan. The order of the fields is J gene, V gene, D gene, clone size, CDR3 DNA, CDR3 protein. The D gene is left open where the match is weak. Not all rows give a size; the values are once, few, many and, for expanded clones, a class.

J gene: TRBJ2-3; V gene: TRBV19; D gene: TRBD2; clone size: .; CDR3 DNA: TGTGCCAGTAGTGTGGGGGGGGGCACAGATACGCAGTATTTT; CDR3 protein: CASSVGGGTDTQYF
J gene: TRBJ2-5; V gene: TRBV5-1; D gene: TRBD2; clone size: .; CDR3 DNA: TGCGCCAGCAGCTTGACTAGCGGGGGTCAATCTTTCGGCCCCTCCCAAGAGACCCAGTACTTC; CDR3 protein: CASSLTSGGQSFGPSQETQYF
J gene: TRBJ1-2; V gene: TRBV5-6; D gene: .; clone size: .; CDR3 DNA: TGTGCCAGCAGCCCCCGGGACGGGATCTATGGCTACACCTTC; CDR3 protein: CASSPRDGIYGYTF
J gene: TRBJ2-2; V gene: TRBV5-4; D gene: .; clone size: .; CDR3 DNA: TGTGCCAGCAGCCCTGGCAGGGTCACTCCGAACACCGGGGAGCTGTTTTTT; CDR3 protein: CASSPGRVTPNTGELFF
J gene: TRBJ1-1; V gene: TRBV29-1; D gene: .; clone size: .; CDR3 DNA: TGCAGCGTGGTCTATGCGGGCACTGAAGCTTTCTTT; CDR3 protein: CSVVYAGTEAFF
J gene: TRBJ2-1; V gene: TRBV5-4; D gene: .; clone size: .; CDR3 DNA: TGTGCCAGCAAGCCCCGAGTCACCGGCCCCTACAATGAGCAGTTCTTC; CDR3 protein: CASKPRVTGPYNEQFF
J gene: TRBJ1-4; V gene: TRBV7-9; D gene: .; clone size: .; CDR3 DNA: TGTGCCAGCAGCTTAGGTGGACCTAATGAAAAACTGTTTTTT; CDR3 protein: CASSLGGPNEKLFF
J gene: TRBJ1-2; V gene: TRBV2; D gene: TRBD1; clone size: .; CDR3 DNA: TGTGCCAGCAGCGCCGACAGGGAGGTCTATGGCTACACCTTC; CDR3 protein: CASSADREVYGYTF
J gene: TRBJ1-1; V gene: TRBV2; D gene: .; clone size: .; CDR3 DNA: TGTGCCAGCAGATTGACAGCTCCTGAAGCTTTCTTT; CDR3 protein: CASRLTAPEAFF
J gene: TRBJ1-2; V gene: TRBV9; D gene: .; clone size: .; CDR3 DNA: TGTGCCAGCAGCCCCAAACCCGATCGGGCGCGAGGCTACACCTTC; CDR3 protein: CASSPKPDRARGYTF
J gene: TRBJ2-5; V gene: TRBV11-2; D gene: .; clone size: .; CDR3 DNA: TGTGCCAGCAGCGTTAGCCCGGGACCCCTCCAAGAGACCCAGTACTTC; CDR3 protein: CASSVSPGPLQETQYF
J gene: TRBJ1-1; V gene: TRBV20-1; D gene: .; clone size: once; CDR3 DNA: TGCAGTGCTAGTAAGGGGGGAACTGAAGCTTTCTTT; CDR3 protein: CSASKGGTEAFF
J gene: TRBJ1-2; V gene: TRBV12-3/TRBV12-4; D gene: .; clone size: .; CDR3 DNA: TGTGCCAGCAGTCGTTATGGCTACACCTTC; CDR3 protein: CASSRYGYTF
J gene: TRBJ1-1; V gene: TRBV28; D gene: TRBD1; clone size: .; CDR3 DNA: TGTGCCAGCAGTTTATTTGACAGGGGGTGGTATACTGAAGCTTTCTTT; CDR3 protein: CASSLFDRGWYTEAFF
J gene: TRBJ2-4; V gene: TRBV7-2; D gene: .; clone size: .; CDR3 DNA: TGTGCCAGCAGCTTAGCCCTAGCCAAAAACATTCAGTACTTC; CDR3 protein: CASSLALAKNIQYF
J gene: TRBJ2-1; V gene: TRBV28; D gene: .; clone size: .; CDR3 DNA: TGTGCCAGCAGTTCCGGGGAGCAGGATGAGCAGTTCTTC; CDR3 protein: CASSSGEQDEQFF
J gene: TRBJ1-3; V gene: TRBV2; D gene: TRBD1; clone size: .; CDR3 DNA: TGTGCCAGGGGGACAGCGGGGGGTTCTGGAAACACCATATATTTT; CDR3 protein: CARGTAGGSGNTIYF
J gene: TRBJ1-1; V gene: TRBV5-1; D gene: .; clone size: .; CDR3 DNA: TGCGCCAGCAGCTTGTTGACAGGTAACACTGAAGCTTTCTTT; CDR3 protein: CASSLLTGNTEAFF
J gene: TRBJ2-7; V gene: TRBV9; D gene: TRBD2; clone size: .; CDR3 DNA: TGTGCCAGCAGCGTTAGCGGGTCACTCTCCTACGAGCAGTACTTC; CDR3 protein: CASSVSGSLSYEQYF
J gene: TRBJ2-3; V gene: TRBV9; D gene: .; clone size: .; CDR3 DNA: TGTGCCAGCAGCGTAGTAGCGAGGTCTAGCACAGATACGCAGTATTTT; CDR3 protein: CASSVVARSSTDTQYF
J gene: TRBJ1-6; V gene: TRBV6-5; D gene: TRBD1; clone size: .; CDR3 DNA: TGTGCCAGCCTCCGGGACAGGGGTAATTCACCCCTCCACTTT; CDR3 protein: CASLRDRGNSPLHF
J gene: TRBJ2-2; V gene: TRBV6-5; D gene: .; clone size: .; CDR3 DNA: TGTGCCAGCAGCCTGGACTCGAAGAACACCGGGGAGCTGTTTTTT; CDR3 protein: CASSLDSKNTGELFF
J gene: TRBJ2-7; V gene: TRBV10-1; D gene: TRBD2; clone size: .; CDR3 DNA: TGCGCCAGCAGTGGAGAAGCGGGGTCCTACGAGCAGTACTTC; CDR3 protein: CASSGEAGSYEQYF
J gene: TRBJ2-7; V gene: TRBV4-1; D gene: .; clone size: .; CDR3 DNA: TGCGCCAGCAGCCAACCGACAGGCGGTAGGTACGAGCAGTACTTC; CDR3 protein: CASSQPTGGRYEQYF